This is a list of T cell receptor beta chains from one sample in a study of cytotoxic CD8 clonotypes in ibrutinib-treated CLL. Profiling relied on immunoSEQ multiplex PCR, and the TCRdb table lists in-frame clones only, not all of them. The sample lists about 45,000 clones, over 50% occurring once. The sample here was PBMCs, taken after 24 months of ibrutinib treatment. The receptors were sampled from a human donor with chronic lymphocytic leukemia. CDR3s include the opening cysteine and the closing phenylalanine or tryptophan. D genes are given only for firm matches. The listing skips clone size in some rows; elsewhere it reads once, few, many or a size class.

TRBV7-2	TRBJ1-2	TRBD1	.	CASSLVAGGAMYGYTF	TGTGCCAGCAGCTTAGTGGCAGGGGGCGCAATGTATGGCTACACCTTC
TRBV6-1	TRBJ2-5	.	.	CASSELGSLSFTQETQYF	TGTGCCAGCAGTGAACTGGGCAGCTTGAGTTTTACCCAAGAGACCCAGTACTTC
TRBV2	TRBJ2-2	.	.	CASSEGLGQGSGELFF	TGTGCCAGCAGTGAAGGGCTAGGGCAGGGAAGCGGGGAGCTGTTTTTT
TRBV6-5	TRBJ2-7	TRBD1	.	CASSKDRGQGEQYF	TGTGCCAGCAGTAAGGACAGGGGGCAGGGCGAGCAGTACTTC
TRBV27	TRBJ2-3	TRBD2	.	CASSFEASGADTQYF	TGTGCCAGCAGTTTTGAGGCTAGCGGAGCCGATACGCAGTATTTT
TRBV10-2	TRBJ2-7	.	.	CASSLTVAGNEQYF	TGCGCCAGCAGCCTGACTGTGGCGGGGAACGAGCAGTACTTC
TRBV20-1	TRBJ2-5	.	.	CSAPRQTQYF	TGCAGTGCCCCCCGCCAGACCCAGTACTTC
TRBV15	TRBJ2-3	.	.	CATSRGAAGNPSTDTQYF	TGTGCCACCAGCAGAGGGGCCGCGGGGAACCCTAGCACAGATACGCAGTATTTT
TRBV7-3	TRBJ1-1	.	few	CASSLGPTTEAFF	TGTGCCAGCAGCTTAGGACCCACCACTGAAGCTTTCTTT
TRBV7-9	TRBJ2-7	TRBD2	few	CASSLTGLAHHEQYF	TGTGCCAGCAGCTTAACGGGACTAGCCCATCACGAGCAGTACTTC
TRBV5-6	TRBJ2-5	TRBD1	.	CASSPSTGAQETQYF	TGTGCCAGCAGCCCATCGACAGGGGCGCAAGAGACCCAGTACTTC
TRBV9	TRBJ2-7	.	few	CASSVGGSPYEQYF	TGTGCCAGCAGCGTAGGAGGGAGTCCCTACGAGCAGTACTTC
TRBV5-5	TRBJ1-1	.	.	CASSLLGTGTEAFF	TGTGCCAGCAGCTTGCTGGGGACGGGGACTGAAGCTTTCTTT
TRBV6-1	TRBJ2-5	.	.	CASSRYAIQYF	TGTGCCAGCAGTCGCTATGCGATCCAGTACTTC
TRBV7-8	TRBJ2-4	.	.	CASSLNLAKNIQYF	TGTGCCAGCAGCCTGAATTTGGCCAAAAACATTCAGTACTTC
TRBV28	TRBJ2-2	.	few	CASMRRNTGELFF	TGTGCCAGCATGAGACGTAACACCGGGGAGCTGTTTTTT
TRBV7-9	TRBJ2-5	TRBD2	many	CASSAASGHGGQETQYF	TGTGCCAGCAGCGCTGCTAGCGGCCATGGGGGCCAAGAGACCCAGTACTTC